These 22 T cell receptor beta chains originate from one sample sequenced in a study of blood T cell repertoires in COVID-19. Sequenced by immunoSEQ multiplex PCR; TCRdb stores in-frame clones only, minus some. This table has roughly 51,000 clones, roughly 87% appearing once. Sequenced input: peripheral blood. These receptors all come from a man aged 45 to 65 with active COVID-19.

The V gene is TRBV6-2 or TRBV6-3, the J gene TRBJ2-5; 7 bases line up with TRBD1. The germline CDR1 and CDR2 sequences are MNHEY and SVGEGT. The CDR3 has 15 amino acids. J was trimmed by 2 bases and V by 0 bases; bases with no gene match: 3. CDR3: CASSYSKTGQETQYF. In DNA form, the CDR3 reads TGTGCCAGCAGTTACTCGAAGACAGGGCAAGAGACCCAGTACTTC.

V usage is TRBV2 and J usage is TRBJ1-4, with 7 positions matching TRBD1. The CDR3 is 11 amino acids. The trim removed 10 bases at V and 6 bases at J, leaving 2 bases unmatched. Germline-derived CDR1 and CDR2 are SNHLY and FYNNEI. The CDR3 DNA reads as TGTGCCACCGGACAGGATGAAAAACTGTTTTTT. It specifies CATGQDEKLFF.

The chain employs TRBV3-1 (or the pseudogene TRBV3-2) and TRBJ1-1; no firm D call. Germline V lookup: CDR1 LGHDT, CDR2 YNNKEL (reference sequence). V lost 4 bases, J lost 0 bases, and 9 bases lay in between. CDR3 size: 14 residues. DNA of the CDR3: TGTGCCAGCAGCCCAAGTACTATGAACACTGAAGCTTTCTTT. Protein product: CASSPSTMNTEAFF.

This clone has just one count. The chain couples TRBV4-1 to TRBJ1-2, with D possibly matching TRBD1 (5 bases). Between the trimmed V and J ends, which lost 4 bases and 7 bases, there was a span of 19 bases. The CDR3 extends over 15 amino acids. Germline assignment: CDR1 MGHRA and CDR2 YSYEKL. The CDR3 loop reads CASSPVGGATGGYTF. The DNA for the CDR3 is TGCGCCAGCAGCCCGGTGGGGGGAGCAACAGGTGGCTACACCTTC.

The J gene is TRBJ1-2, the V gene TRBV3-1 (or the pseudogene TRBV3-2); weak D call: TRBD1 (6 bases). Looked up from germline, CDR1 is LGHDT and CDR2 is YNNKEL (reference sequence). Deletions cut 3 bases from V and 2 bases from J, with 13 bases between. The CDR3 extends over 15 amino acids. Here the CDR3 reads CASSHRDIGNYGYTF. The CDR3 coding sequence is TGTGCCAGCAGCCACCGGGACATAGGAAACTATGGCTACACCTTC.

The chain couples TRBV23-1 to TRBJ2-2; 10 positions match TRBD2. TRBV23-1 is sorted into the ORF group, with uncertain function. J was trimmed by 2 bases and V by 3 bases; bases with no gene match: 6. This CDR3 spans 17 amino acids. As DNA, the CDR3 is TGCGCCAGCAGTCACTCGACTAGCGGGTTAAACACCGGGGAGCTGTTTTTT. Protein sequence: CASSHSTSGLNTGELFF.

V is TRBV5-4 and J is TRBJ1-1, with TRBD1 matching 7 bases. CDR3 length: 14 amino acids. With 0 bases clipped from V and 5 bases from J, the junction kept 4 bases outside the gene matches. Per the germline V gene, CDR1 is SGHNT and CDR2 is YYREEE (reference sequence). The CDR3 protein is CASSLVAGGTEAFF. The CDR3 nucleotides read TGTGCCAGCAGCTTGGTGGCAGGGGGTACTGAAGCTTTCTTT.

The chain links TRBV24-1 to TRBJ2-7; 9 nucleotides agree with TRBD1. V lost 9 bases, J lost 2 bases, and 10 bases stayed unmatched. Per germline, CDR1 KGHDR and CDR2 SFDVKD. The CDR3 sequence is 15 residues long. The CDR3 spells CATAEPGQGTYEQYF. The CDR3, as DNA: TGTGCCACCGCCGAACCGGGACAGGGAACCTACGAGCAGTACTTC.

The chain is built from TRBV3-1 (or the pseudogene TRBV3-2) and TRBJ1-4, with D unclear. The V and J ends lost 2 bases and 7 bases respectively, with 5 bases between them. The CDR3 consists of 12 residues. Germline assignment: CDR1 LGHDT and CDR2 YNNKEL (reference sequence). The CDR3 is CASSQRGEKLFF. As DNA, the CDR3 is TGTGCCAGCAGCCAACGGGGTGAAAAACTGTTTTTT.

The genes are TRBV7-9 and TRBJ2-5, with 11 bases that match TRBD2. The CDR3 length is 14 residues. V lost 6 bases and J lost 4; bases outside the gene matches: 4. Germline lookup yields CDR1 SEHNR and CDR2 FQNEAQ (reference sequence). CDR3: CASSLAGGRETQYF. The CDR3 nucleotides are TGTGCCAGCAGTCTAGCGGGGGGCCGAGAGACCCAGTACTTC.

The J gene is TRBJ1-1, the V gene TRBV2; TRBD1 might be the D (5 bases). The CDR3 is made up of 11 amino acids. CDR1 is SNHLY, CDR2 FYNNEI, per germline. The V end was cut by 8 bases, the J end by 5 bases, with 9 bases between. The CDR3 nucleotides are TGTGCCAGCCTCCAGGGAACTGAAGCTTTCTTT. Protein product: CASLQGTEAFF.

The CDR3 DNA follows: TGTGCCATCAGGGGGGGAGATACGCAGTATTTT. Its translation: CAIRGGDTQYF. This chain links TRBV10-3 with TRBJ2-3; TRBD2 is a possible D gene (6 bases). V lost 6 bases to trimming and J lost 5 bases, with 6 bases between them. From germline, CDR1 is ENHRY and CDR2 SYGVKD. This CDR3 is built from 11 residues.

In this sample, this clone turned up a few times. This rearrangement joins TRBV29-1 to TRBJ2-1; tentative D call: TRBD2 (5 bases). The CDR3 length is 14 residues. The ends were cut back, 7 bases at V and 0 bases at J, with 13 bases in the middle. Germline assignment: CDR1 SQVTM and CDR2 ANQGSEA. The chain's CDR3 is CSGSRDSSYNEQFF. For the CDR3, the DNA is TGCAGCGGCTCCCGGGATAGCTCCTACAATGAGCAGTTCTTC.

The V call is TRBV11-2, the J call TRBJ1-6; no reliable D call. The CDR3 runs to 14 residues. In germline, CDR1 is SGHAT, CDR2 FQNNGV. V lost 5 bases, J lost 11 bases, and 16 bases lay in between. The CDR3 protein is CASSPLAYGTPLHF. For the CDR3, the DNA is TGTGCCAGCAGCCCCTTGGCATATGGCACACCCCTCCACTTT.

The rearrangement uses TRBV7-9 and TRBJ2-2; TRBD2 matches at 7 bases. CDR1 is SEHNR and CDR2 is FQNEAQ in the germline V gene (reference sequence). The CDR3 runs 17 residues. The V gene end was trimmed by 5 bases and the J gene end by 6 bases; junction bases not matched to a gene: 15. For the CDR3, the DNA is TGTGCCAGCAGCGAAACCTCCAGCGGGGCGCTCCCCGGGGAGCTGTTTTTT. This translates into CASSETSSGALPGELFF.

This clone has a single count. The chain joins TRBV7-2 to TRBJ1-2; possibly TRBD1 for D (5 bases). The CDR3 is 13 residues long. The V gene's germline CDR1 is SGHTA and CDR2 FQGNSA. V was clipped by 5 bases and J by 7 bases, with 14 bases between them. CDR3 region: CASSPRAGFGYTF. The CDR3 nucleotides read TGTGCCAGCAGCCCTAGAGCAGGGTTTGGCTACACCTTC.

In its sample, this clone was seen once. The CDR3 DNA follows: TGCGCCAGCAGCCGACTAGCGGGGGGGCCGGCAGATACGCAGTATTTT. Amino acid sequence: CASSRLAGGPADTQYF. This rearrangement joins TRBV4-3 to TRBJ2-3, with 14 positions matching TRBD2. This CDR3 spans 16 amino acids. V trimming: 4 bases; J trimming: 4 bases; junction bases outside the gene matches: 4. The V gene's germline CDR1 is LGHNA and CDR2 YSLEER.

This sequence joins TRBV15 and TRBJ2-1; no reliable D call. The CDR3 consists of 15 residues. Trimming left V 0 bases short and J 8 bases short, with 14 bases between. Germline lookup yields CDR1 LNHNV and CDR2 YYDKDF (reference sequence). CDR3 in DNA: TGTGCCACCAGCAGAGATAGAGGCTCGTTGGATGAGCAGTTCTTC. Amino acids: CATSRDRGSLDEQFF.

The sample holds one count of this clone. The gene calls are TRBV30 and TRBJ2-7, with a tentative D call TRBD1 (6 bases). CDR3 length equals 14 residues. V lost 2 bases and J 2 bases, leaving 13 bases between the germline ends. Germline assignment: CDR1 GTSNPN and CDR2 SVGIG (reference sequence). CDR3 coding DNA: TGTGCCTGGAGTATCCTACAGGGACCCTACGAGCAGTACTTC. Translated: CAWSILQGPYEQYF.

This clone came up once. The gene calls are TRBV6-2 or TRBV6-3 and TRBJ2-7; no firm D call. Trimming removed 4 bases from V and 6 bases from J, with 13 bases in between. Germline V gene data show CDR1 as MNHEY and CDR2 as SVGEGT. The CDR3 is 13 amino acids. DNA of the CDR3: TGTGCCAGCAGTTCCCCCGGTTATGGCGAGCAGTACTTC. This sequence encodes CASSSPGYGEQYF.

V usage is TRBV30 and J usage is TRBJ2-3; TRBD2 matches at 7 bases. CDR3 length equals 14 residues. Germline values: CDR1 GTSNPN, CDR2 SVGIG (reference sequence). V shed 5 bases, J shed 2 bases, and the junction held 7 bases outside the gene matches. CDR3 nucleotides: TGTGCCTGGGGGGGGGATACGAACACAGATACGCAGTATTTT. Protein sequence: CAWGGDTNTDTQYF.

V is TRBV10-3 and J is TRBJ2-1; no reliable D call. Per germline, CDR1 ENHRY and CDR2 SYGVKD. V was trimmed by 10 bases and J by 6 bases, leaving 28 bases between them. The CDR3 is made up of 17 amino acids. CDR3 sequence (DNA): TGTGCCACCTTCATGGAGAGATACGGATTATCGGGCAATGAGCAGTTCTTC. This codes for CATFMERYGLSGNEQFF.